This entry lists 5 T cell receptor beta chains sequenced from one sample in a study of T cell changes during pregnancy in multiple sclerosis. Sequencing used immunoSEQ multiplex PCR; TCRdb keeps in-frame clones, though not all of them. The table lists approximately 46,000 clones, approximately 90% of them singletons. Sequences were derived from CD8+ T cells from peripheral blood mononuclear cells, sampled in the second trimester of pregnancy. The receptors here all came from a female donor with multiple sclerosis, enrolled in a pregnancy study.

CDR3 in amino acids: CASSQDSNGGRSTDTQYF. The CDR3 DNA follows: TGCGCCAGCAGCCAGGATTCCAACGGGGGACGGAGCACAGATACGCAGTATTTT. The rearrangement uses TRBV4-3 and TRBJ2-3; D might be TRBD2 (6 bases). This CDR3 is built from 18 residues. CDR1 and CDR2 from the germline V gene are LGHNA and YSLEER. Between the trimmed V and J ends, which lost 3 bases and 0 bases, there was a span of 19 bases.

V usage is TRBV10-3 and J usage is TRBJ2-7; D possibly corresponds to TRBD1 (5 bases). This CDR3 comprises 16 residues. Germline V gene lookup returns CDR1 ENHRY and CDR2 SYGVKD. The germline V and J ends were trimmed by 2 bases and 1 base, with 15 bases remaining between them. DNA of the CDR3: TGTGCCATCAGTGAGGCGCAGGGTATTCGGTCCTACGAGCAGTACTTC. Its protein is CAISEAQGIRSYEQYF.

The chain has TRBV5-4 and TRBJ2-7, with D perhaps TRBD1 (6 bases). The CDR3 totals 12 residues. The germline gives CDR1 SGHNT, CDR2 YYREEE (reference sequence). Trimming removed 7 bases at V and 3 bases at J, with 11 bases between. CDR3 DNA sequence: TGTGCCAGCGGTACAGGGTTCTACGAGCAGTACTTC. This gives the protein CASGTGFYEQYF.

This sequence joins TRBV18 and TRBJ1-2, with unresolved D. V gave up 0 bases and J gave up 8 bases, with 7 bases separating them. There are 12 residues in the CDR3. The germline CDR1 and CDR2 sequences are KGHSH and LQKENI. The CDR3 loop is CASSPPLFGYTF. CDR3 nucleotide sequence: TGTGCCAGCTCACCACCCCTATTCGGCTACACCTTC. Full variable domain (outside the CDR3, taken from reference TRBV18 and TRBJ1-2): NAGVMQNPRHLVRRRGQEARLRCSPMKGHSHVYWYRQLPEEGLKFMVYLQKENIIDESGMPKERFSAEFPKEGPSILRIQQVVRGDSAAYFCASSPPLFGYTFGSGTRLTVV.

The chain has TRBV9 and TRBJ1-2; D unresolved. The CDR3 has 13 residues. V dropped 3 bases and J dropped 3 bases, with 9 bases sitting between them. In germline, CDR1 is SGDLS, CDR2 YYNGEE. In nucleotides, the CDR3 is TGTGCCAGCAGCGACGGTGGGCACTATGGCTACACCTTC. It specifies CASSDGGHYGYTF.